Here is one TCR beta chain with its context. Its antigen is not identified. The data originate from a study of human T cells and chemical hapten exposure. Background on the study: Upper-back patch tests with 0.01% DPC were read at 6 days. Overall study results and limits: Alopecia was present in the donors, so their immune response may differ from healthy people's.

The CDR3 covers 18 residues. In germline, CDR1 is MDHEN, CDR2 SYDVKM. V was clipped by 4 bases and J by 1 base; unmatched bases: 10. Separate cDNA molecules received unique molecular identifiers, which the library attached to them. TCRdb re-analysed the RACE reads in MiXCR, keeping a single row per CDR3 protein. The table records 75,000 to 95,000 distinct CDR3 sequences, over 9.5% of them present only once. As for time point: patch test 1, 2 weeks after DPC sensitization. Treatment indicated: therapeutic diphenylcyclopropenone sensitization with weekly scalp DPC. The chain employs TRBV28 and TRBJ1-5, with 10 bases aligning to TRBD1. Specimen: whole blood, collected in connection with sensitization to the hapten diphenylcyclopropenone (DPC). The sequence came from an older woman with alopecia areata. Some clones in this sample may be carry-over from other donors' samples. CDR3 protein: CASSSPGQGISSNQPQHF. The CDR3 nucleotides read TGTGCCAGCAGTTCCCCGGGACAGGGGATTAGCAGCAATCAGCCCCAGCATTTT.